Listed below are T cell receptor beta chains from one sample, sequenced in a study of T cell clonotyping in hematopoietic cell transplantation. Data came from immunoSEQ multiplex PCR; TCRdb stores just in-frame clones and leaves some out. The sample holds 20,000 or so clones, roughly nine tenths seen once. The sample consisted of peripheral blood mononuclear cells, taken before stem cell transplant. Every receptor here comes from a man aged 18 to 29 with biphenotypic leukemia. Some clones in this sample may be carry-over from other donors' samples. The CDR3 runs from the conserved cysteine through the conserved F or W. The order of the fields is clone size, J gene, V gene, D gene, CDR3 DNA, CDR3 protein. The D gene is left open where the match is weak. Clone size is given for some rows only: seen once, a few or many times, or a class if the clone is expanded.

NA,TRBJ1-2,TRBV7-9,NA,TGTGCCAGCAGCTTCGACGGGAACTATGGCTACACCTTC,CASSFDGNYGYTF
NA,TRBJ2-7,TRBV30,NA,TGTGCCTGCCGGTCGGCAGCACCCTCCTACGAGCAGTACTTC,CACRSAAPSYEQYF
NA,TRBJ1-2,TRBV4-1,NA,TGCGCCAGCAGCCAAGAGAGGGGTGGGTTACCTAACATAGCCGACTATGGCTACACCTTC,CASSQERGGLPNIADYGYTF
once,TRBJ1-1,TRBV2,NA,TGTGCCAGCAGTGTGAGCAGGGAAGGCACTGAAGCTTTCTTT,CASSVSREGTEAFF
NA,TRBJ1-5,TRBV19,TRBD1,TGTGCCAGTAGGGGACAGGGGTTCAGCAATCAGCCCCAGCATTTT,CASRGQGFSNQPQHF
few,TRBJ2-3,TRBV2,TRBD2,TGTGCCAGCGGGGGACTAGCGGGATATGGGCCCACAGATACGCAGTATTTT,CASGGLAGYGPTDTQYF
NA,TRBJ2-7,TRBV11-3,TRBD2,TGTGCCAGCGCAGAGGTGGGGCGTTCCGGGAGGGCCCTCGGATACGAGCAGTACTTC,CASAEVGRSGRALGYEQYF
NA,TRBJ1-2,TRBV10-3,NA,TGTGCCATCAGCTTCCTGGGACCGGTGGGGTATGGCTACACCTTC,CAISFLGPVGYGYTF
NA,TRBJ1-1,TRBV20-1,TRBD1,TGCAGTGCTGCCCGGGACAGTGAAGCTTTCTTT,CSAARDSEAFF
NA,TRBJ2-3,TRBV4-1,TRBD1,TGCGCCAGCAGCCAGGGGACAGGGCGCACAGATACGCAGTATTTT,CASSQGTGRTDTQYF
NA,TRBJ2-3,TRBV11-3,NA,TGTGCCAGCAGCTTATCAGGGGGCACAGATACGCAGTATTTT,CASSLSGGTDTQYF
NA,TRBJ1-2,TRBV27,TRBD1,TGTGCCACCTTAGACAGGGGGTATGGCTACACCTTC,CATLDRGYGYTF
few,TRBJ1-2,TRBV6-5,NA,TGTGCCAGCACCCTACTGGCTGACGGGAACTATGGCTACACCTTC,CASTLLADGNYGYTF
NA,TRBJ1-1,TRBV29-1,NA,TGCAGCGTTGAAGGTACTGCATTCCCGATGAACACTGAAGCTTTCTTT,CSVEGTAFPMNTEAFF
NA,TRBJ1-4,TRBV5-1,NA,TGCGCCAGCAGCTTGGGAGGGGACACAACTAATGAAAAACTGTTTTTT,CASSLGGDTTNEKLFF